This is a list of T cell receptor beta chains from one sample in a study of blood T cell repertoires in COVID-19. The data were produced by immunoSEQ multiplex PCR, yet TCRdb's version contains in-frame clones alone and is incomplete. The table shows around 300,000 clones, with 80% to 90% occurring only once. The sample taken for sequencing was PBMCs or T cells enriched from blood (not recorded which). The receptors here all came from a woman in her late teens or twenties who had recovered from COVID-19. Both conserved end residues are part of each CDR3. The order of the fields is D gene, clone size, J gene, V gene, CDR3 protein, CDR3 DNA. A D gene is named only where the DNA matches it firmly. Clone size is not always given. Where it is, it says once, few, many or a class for expanded clones.

D: -
size: few
J: TRBJ2-2
V: TRBV30
CDR3: CAWSVTAVGGELFF
DNA: TGTGCCTGGAGTGTAACCGCGGTGGGCGGGGAGCTGTTTTTT

D: -
size: -
J: TRBJ1-4
V: TRBV7-9
CDR3: CASSPGGARNEKLFF
DNA: TGTGCCAGCAGCCCAGGAGGGGCAAGAAATGAAAAACTGTTTTTT

D: -
size: -
J: TRBJ1-1
V: TRBV3-1/TRBV3-2
CDR3: CASSLAGGGARTEAFF
DNA: TGTGCCAGCAGCTTAGCCGGGGGGGGAGCGAGGACTGAAGCTTTCTTT

D: TRBD1
size: -
J: TRBJ1-2
V: TRBV5-5
CDR3: CASSFLRTGPIGYGYTF
DNA: TGTGCCAGCAGCTTTCTTCGGACAGGGCCGATCGGCTATGGCTACACCTTC

D: -
size: -
J: TRBJ1-6
V: TRBV6-5
CDR3: CASTQWDSRSPLHF
DNA: TGTGCCAGCACCCAGTGGGACTCGAGGTCACCCCTCCACTTT

D: TRBD1
size: -
J: TRBJ1-6
V: TRBV5-6
CDR3: CASSRGQLGDSPLHF
DNA: TGTGCCAGCAGCCGGGGACAGCTAGGGGATTCACCCCTCCACTTT

D: -
size: -
J: TRBJ1-1
V: TRBV4-1
CDR3: CASTPGGGTEAFF
DNA: TGCGCCAGCACCCCCGGCGGGGGAACTGAAGCTTTCTTT

D: TRBD1
size: -
J: TRBJ2-7
V: TRBV28
CDR3: CASSPPGTGVQNF
DNA: TGTGCCAGCAGTCCGCCCGGGACAGGGGTTCAGAACTTC

D: -
size: -
J: TRBJ1-2
V: TRBV5-1
CDR3: CASSLTGSEGGYTF
DNA: TGCGCCAGCAGCTTGACAGGGTCGGAAGGTGGCTACACCTTC

D: -
size: -
J: TRBJ2-1
V: TRBV5-6
CDR3: CASSSNGETSLSYNEQFF
DNA: TGTGCCAGCAGCTCCAACGGGGAGACTTCACTCTCCTACAATGAGCAGTTCTTC

D: -
size: -
J: TRBJ1-1
V: TRBV28
CDR3: CASSLGRNTEAFF
DNA: TGTGCCAGCAGTTTGGGCAGGAACACTGAAGCTTTCTTT

D: -
size: -
J: TRBJ2-2
V: TRBV10-2
CDR3: CARLTGELFF
DNA: TGCGCCAGGTTAACCGGGGAGCTGTTTTTT

D: -
size: -
J: TRBJ2-5
V: TRBV5-4
CDR3: CASSLRGAQETQYF
DNA: TGTGCCAGCAGCTTGCGGGGTGCACAAGAGACCCAGTACTTC

D: TRBD1
size: -
J: TRBJ1-4
V: TRBV28
CDR3: CASRPGTGEEKLFF
DNA: TGTGCCAGCAGGCCCGGGACAGGGGAGGAAAAACTGTTTTTT

D: -
size: -
J: TRBJ1-6
V: TRBV30
CDR3: CACTREGPLALHF
DNA: TGTGCCTGTACAAGGGAGGGACCTCTGGCCCTCCACTTT

D: TRBD1
size: -
J: TRBJ1-2
V: TRBV5-1
CDR3: CASSSDRGYGYTF
DNA: TGCGCCAGCAGCTCGGACAGGGGCTATGGCTACACCTTC

D: TRBD1
size: -
J: TRBJ2-7
V: TRBV5-1
CDR3: CASSLTDRATYEQYF
DNA: TGCGCCAGCAGCTTGACGGACAGGGCCACCTACGAGCAGTACTTC

D: -
size: -
J: TRBJ2-7
V: TRBV3-1/TRBV3-2
CDR3: CASSPGDSSYEQYF
DNA: TGTGCCAGCAGCCCGGGGGATTCCTCCTACGAGCAGTACTTC

D: TRBD1
size: -
J: TRBJ1-2
V: TRBV25-1
CDR3: CASSEPRQGAGYTF
DNA: TGTGCCAGCAGTGAACCGCGACAGGGGGCGGGCTACACCTTC

D: TRBD2
size: -
J: TRBJ2-1
V: TRBV27
CDR3: CASSPGLAGGNEQFF
DNA: TGTGCCAGCAGTCCAGGACTAGCGGGGGGAAATGAGCAGTTCTTC

D: -
size: -
J: TRBJ1-5
V: TRBV4-1
CDR3: CASSQVTDRNQPQHF
DNA: TGCGCCAGCAGCCAAGTCACAGACCGCAATCAGCCCCAGCATTTT

D: TRBD1
size: few
J: TRBJ1-1
V: TRBV14
CDR3: CASSIRTGRNTEAFF
DNA: TGTGCCAGCAGCATTCGGACAGGCAGGAACACTGAAGCTTTCTTT

D: -
size: -
J: TRBJ2-1
V: TRBV12-3/TRBV12-4
CDR3: CASSSPRANEQFF
DNA: TGTGCCAGCAGTTCTCCCAGGGCGAATGAGCAGTTCTTC

D: TRBD2
size: -
J: TRBJ2-1
V: TRBV7-8
CDR3: CASSLGAGPNEQFF
DNA: TGTGCCAGCAGCTTAGGAGCGGGGCCCAATGAGCAGTTCTTC

D: -
size: few
J: TRBJ2-1
V: TRBV5-1
CDR3: CASSLDIYNEQFF
DNA: TGCGCCAGCAGCTTGGACATTTACAATGAGCAGTTCTTC

D: -
size: -
J: TRBJ2-7
V: TRBV15
CDR3: CATSRGVQVYDYEQYF
DNA: TGTGCCACCAGCAGAGGAGTACAGGTCTATGACTACGAGCAGTACTTC

D: -
size: -
J: TRBJ2-7
V: TRBV28
CDR3: CASRSLASEQYF
DNA: TGTGCCAGCAGATCGCTAGCCTCCGAGCAGTACTTC

D: -
size: -
J: TRBJ1-5
V: TRBV30
CDR3: CAWSVRGGGGGNQPQHF
DNA: TGTGCCTGGAGTGTACGAGGGGGGGGAGGTGGCAATCAGCCCCAGCATTTT

D: TRBD1
size: once
J: TRBJ1-1
V: TRBV7-9
CDR3: CASSPDTGAANTEAFF
DNA: TGTGCCAGCAGCCCCGACACAGGGGCTGCGAACACTGAAGCTTTCTTT

D: TRBD1
size: -
J: TRBJ2-5
V: TRBV24-1
CDR3: CATSDPGQGAGETQYF
DNA: TGTGCCACCAGTGACCCAGGACAGGGGGCCGGAGAGACCCAGTACTTC

D: -
size: -
J: TRBJ1-1
V: TRBV5-1
CDR3: CASSLGALNTEAFF
DNA: TGCGCCAGCAGCTTGGGGGCTCTGAACACTGAAGCTTTCTTT

D: -
size: -
J: TRBJ1-1
V: TRBV5-1
CDR3: CASSLDRAGGTEAFF
DNA: TGCGCCAGCAGCTTGGACAGGGCGGGAGGCACTGAAGCTTTCTTT

D: -
size: -
J: TRBJ2-3
V: TRBV5-6
CDR3: CASSLAGDTQYF
DNA: TGTGCCAGCAGCTTGGCGGGGGATACGCAGTATTTT

D: TRBD1
size: -
J: TRBJ1-6
V: TRBV6-5
CDR3: CAVGTGGDTSPLHF
DNA: TGTGCCGTTGGTACAGGGGGCGACACTTCACCCCTCCACTTT

D: -
size: -
J: TRBJ1-2
V: TRBV6-1
CDR3: CASSEYHTTNYGYTF
DNA: TGTGCCAGCAGTGAATATCACACCACTAACTATGGCTACACCTTC

D: -
size: once
J: TRBJ1-1
V: TRBV12-3/TRBV12-4
CDR3: CASSPSSSTEAFF
DNA: TGTGCCAGCAGCCCCTCTAGTTCCACTGAAGCTTTCTTT

D: TRBD1
size: -
J: TRBJ2-7
V: TRBV19
CDR3: CASSPTGTGGVLIYEQYF
DNA: TGTGCCAGTAGTCCTACCGGGACAGGGGGCGTACTGATCTACGAGCAGTACTTC

D: TRBD2
size: -
J: TRBJ2-1
V: TRBV4-1
CDR3: CASSPRISGGGLSYNEQFF
DNA: TGCGCCAGCAGCCCCCGGATTAGCGGGGGGGGGTTATCCTACAATGAGCAGTTCTTC

D: -
size: -
J: TRBJ2-1
V: TRBV19
CDR3: CASSGARDSSTNEQFF
DNA: TGTGCCAGTAGTGGGGCCCGGGACTCGAGCACCAATGAGCAGTTCTTC

D: TRBD1
size: -
J: TRBJ1-1
V: TRBV4-1
CDR3: CASSQGQGANTEAFF
DNA: TGCGCCAGCAGCCAGGGACAGGGAGCCAACACTGAAGCTTTCTTT

D: -
size: once
J: TRBJ2-7
V: TRBV7-9
CDR3: CASSARDSRRYEQYF
DNA: TGTGCCAGCAGCGCCCGGGACTCCAGAAGATACGAGCAGTACTTC

D: -
size: once
J: TRBJ2-1
V: TRBV5-1
CDR3: CASSTAGPNEQFF
DNA: TGCGCCAGCAGCACCGCGGGGCCCAATGAGCAGTTCTTC

D: TRBD1
size: -
J: TRBJ1-1
V: TRBV9
CDR3: CASSEGQGRTEAFF
DNA: TGTGCCAGCAGCGAGGGACAGGGGCGAACTGAAGCTTTCTTT

D: -
size: -
J: TRBJ2-1
V: TRBV18
CDR3: CASSPGGEQFF
DNA: TGTGCCAGCTCACCAGGCGGTGAGCAGTTCTTC

D: -
size: -
J: TRBJ1-5
V: TRBV15
CDR3: CATSRDRQFYQPQHF
DNA: TGTGCCACCAGCAGAGATCGACAGTTTTATCAGCCCCAGCATTTT

D: -
size: -
J: TRBJ2-1
V: TRBV28
CDR3: CASAGWNEQFF
DNA: TGTGCCAGCGCAGGGTGGAATGAGCAGTTCTTC

D: -
size: -
J: TRBJ1-1
V: TRBV28
CDR3: CASSPGPRGTEAFF
DNA: TGTGCCAGCAGTCCAGGCCCCAGGGGCACTGAAGCTTTCTTT

D: TRBD1
size: -
J: TRBJ1-1
V: TRBV5-1
CDR3: CASSSGTGGTNTEAFF
DNA: TGCGCCAGCAGCTCGGGGACAGGGGGGACAAACACTGAAGCTTTCTTT

D: TRBD1
size: -
J: TRBJ1-2
V: TRBV25-1
CDR3: CASTEGAGYGHTF
DNA: TGTGCCAGCACTGAGGGGGCAGGGTATGGCCACACCTTC

D: TRBD1
size: -
J: TRBJ1-1
V: TRBV5-1
CDR3: CASSLARGLTEAFF
DNA: TGCGCCAGCAGCTTAGCCAGGGGGCTCACTGAAGCTTTCTTT